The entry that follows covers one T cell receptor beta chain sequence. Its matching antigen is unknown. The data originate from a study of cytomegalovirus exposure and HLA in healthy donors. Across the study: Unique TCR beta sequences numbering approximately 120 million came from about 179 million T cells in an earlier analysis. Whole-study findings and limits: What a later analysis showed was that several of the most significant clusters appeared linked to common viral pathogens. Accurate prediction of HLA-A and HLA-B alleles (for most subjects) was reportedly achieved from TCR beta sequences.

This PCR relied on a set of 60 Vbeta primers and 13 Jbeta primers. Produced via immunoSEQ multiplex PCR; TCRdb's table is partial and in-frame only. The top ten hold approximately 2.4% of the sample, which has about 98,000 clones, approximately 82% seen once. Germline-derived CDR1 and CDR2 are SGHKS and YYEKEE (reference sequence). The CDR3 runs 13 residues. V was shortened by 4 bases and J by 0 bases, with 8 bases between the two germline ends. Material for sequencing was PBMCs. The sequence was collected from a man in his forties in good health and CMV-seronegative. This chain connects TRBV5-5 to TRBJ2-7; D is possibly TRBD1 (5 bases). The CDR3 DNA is TGTGCCAGCAGCGGCGACAGCTCCTACGAGCAGTACTTC. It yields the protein CASSGDSSYEQYF.